The T cell receptor (beta chain) described here comes from a study of blood T cell repertoires in COVID-19. Produced via immunoSEQ multiplex PCR; TCRdb's table is partial and in-frame only. This sample carries about 210,000 clones, 70% to 90% of them seen once, and the ten largest clones take 4% to 6%. The sequence derives from a woman between 35 and 50 years old with acute or convalescent COVID-19. Sample: peripheral blood.

The CDR3 sequence is CASSFGRGNEKLFF. In DNA, the CDR3 is TGCGCCAGCAGCTTTGGCAGGGGAAATGAAAAACTGTTTTTT. This chain links TRBV5-1 with TRBJ1-4; D might be TRBD1 (6 bases). In germline, CDR1 is SGHRS, CDR2 YFSETQ. Deletions cut 2 bases from V and 5 bases from J, with 10 bases between. This CDR3 has 14 residues.